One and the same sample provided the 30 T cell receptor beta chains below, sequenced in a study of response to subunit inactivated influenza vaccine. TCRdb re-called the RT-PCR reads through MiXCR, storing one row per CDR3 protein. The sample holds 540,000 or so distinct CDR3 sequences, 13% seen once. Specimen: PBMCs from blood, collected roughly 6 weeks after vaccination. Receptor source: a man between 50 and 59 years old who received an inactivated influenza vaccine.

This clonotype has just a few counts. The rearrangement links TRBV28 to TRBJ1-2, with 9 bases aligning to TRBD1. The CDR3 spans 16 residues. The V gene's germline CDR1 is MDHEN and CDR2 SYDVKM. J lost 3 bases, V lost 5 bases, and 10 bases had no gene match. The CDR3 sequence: CASSDEQGAKDYGYTF. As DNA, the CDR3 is TGTGCCAGCAGTGATGAACAGGGGGCGAAGGACTATGGCTACACCTTC.

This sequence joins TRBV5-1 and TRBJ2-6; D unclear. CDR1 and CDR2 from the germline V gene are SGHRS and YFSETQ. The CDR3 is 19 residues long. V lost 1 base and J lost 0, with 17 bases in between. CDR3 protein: CASSLQSPRHLSGANVLTF. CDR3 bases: TGCGCCAGCAGCTTGCAGAGTCCCAGGCACCTCTCTGGGGCCAACGTCCTGACTTTC. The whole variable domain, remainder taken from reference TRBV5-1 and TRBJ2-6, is KAGVTQTPRYLIKTRGQQVTLSCSPISGHRSVSWYQQTPGQGLQFLFEYFSETQRNKGNFPGRFSGRQFSNSRSEMNVSTLELGDSALYLCASSLQSPRHLSGANVLTFGAGSRLTVL.

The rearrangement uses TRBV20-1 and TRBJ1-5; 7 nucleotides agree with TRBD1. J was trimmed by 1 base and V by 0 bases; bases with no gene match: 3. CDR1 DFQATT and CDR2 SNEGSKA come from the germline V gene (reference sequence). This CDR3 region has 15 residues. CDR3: CSARDPQGSNQPQHF. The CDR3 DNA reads TGCAGTGCTAGAGATCCACAGGGGAGCAATCAGCCCCAGCATTTT.

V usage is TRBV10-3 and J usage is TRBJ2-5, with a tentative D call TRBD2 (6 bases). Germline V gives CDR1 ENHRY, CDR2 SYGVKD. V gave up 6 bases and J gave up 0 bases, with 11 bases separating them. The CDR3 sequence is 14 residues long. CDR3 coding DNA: TGTGCCATCAGCCCGGGACTCAACCAAGAGACCCAGTACTTC. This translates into CAISPGLNQETQYF.

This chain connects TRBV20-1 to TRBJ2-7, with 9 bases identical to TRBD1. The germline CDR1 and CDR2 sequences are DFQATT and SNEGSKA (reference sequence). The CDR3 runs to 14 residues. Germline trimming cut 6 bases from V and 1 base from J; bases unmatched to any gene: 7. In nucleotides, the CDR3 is TGCAGTGCCAACGGGGGGACAGGGTCCTACGAGCAGTACTTC. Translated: CSANGGTGSYEQYF.

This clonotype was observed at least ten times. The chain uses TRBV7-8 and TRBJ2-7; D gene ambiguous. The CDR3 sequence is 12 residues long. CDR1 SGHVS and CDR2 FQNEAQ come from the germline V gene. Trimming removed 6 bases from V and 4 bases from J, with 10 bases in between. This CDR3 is CASSQSRYEQYF. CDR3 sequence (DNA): TGTGCCAGCAGTCAGAGTAGGTACGAGCAGTACTTC. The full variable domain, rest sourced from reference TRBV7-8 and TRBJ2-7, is GAGVSQSPRYKVAKRGQDVALRCDPISGHVSLFWYQQALGQGPEFLTYFQNEAQLDKSGLPSDRFFAERPEGSVSTLKIQRTQQEDSAVYLCASSQSRYEQYFGPGTRLTVT.

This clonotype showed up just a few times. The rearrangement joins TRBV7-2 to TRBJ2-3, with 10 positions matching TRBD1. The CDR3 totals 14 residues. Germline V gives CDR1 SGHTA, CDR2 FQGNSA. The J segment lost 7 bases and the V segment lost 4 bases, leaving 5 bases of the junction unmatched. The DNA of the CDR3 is TGTGCCAGCAGCTCGACAGGGGGCAGAAATACGCAGTATTTT. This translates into CASSSTGGRNTQYF.

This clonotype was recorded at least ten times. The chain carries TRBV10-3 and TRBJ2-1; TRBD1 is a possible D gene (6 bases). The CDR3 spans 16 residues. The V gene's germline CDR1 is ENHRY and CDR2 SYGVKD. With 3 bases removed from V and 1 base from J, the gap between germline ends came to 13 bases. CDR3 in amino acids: CAISDRGPQSYNEQFF. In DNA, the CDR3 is TGTGCCATCAGTGACAGGGGCCCGCAGTCCTACAATGAGCAGTTCTTC.

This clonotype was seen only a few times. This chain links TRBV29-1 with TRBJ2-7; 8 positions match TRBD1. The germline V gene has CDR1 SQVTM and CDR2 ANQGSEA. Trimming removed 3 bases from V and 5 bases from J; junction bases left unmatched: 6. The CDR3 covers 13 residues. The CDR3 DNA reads TGCAGCGTTGAGTGGGGACAGGCCCACGAGCAGTACTTC. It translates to CSVEWGQAHEQYF.

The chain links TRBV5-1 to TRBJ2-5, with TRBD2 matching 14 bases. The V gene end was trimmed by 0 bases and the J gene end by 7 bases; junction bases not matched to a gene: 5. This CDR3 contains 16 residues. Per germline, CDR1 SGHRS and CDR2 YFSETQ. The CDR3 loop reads CASSLVGLAGARTQYF. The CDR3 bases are TGCGCCAGCAGCTTGGTGGGACTAGCGGGAGCGAGGACCCAGTACTTC.

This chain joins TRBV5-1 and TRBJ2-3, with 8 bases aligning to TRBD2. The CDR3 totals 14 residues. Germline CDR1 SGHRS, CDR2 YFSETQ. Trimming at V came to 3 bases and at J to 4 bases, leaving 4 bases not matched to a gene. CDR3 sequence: CASSYSGESDTQYF. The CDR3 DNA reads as TGCGCCAGCAGCTATAGCGGGGAGTCAGATACGCAGTATTTT.

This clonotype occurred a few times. DNA for the CDR3: TGTGCCAGCTCGCAGGCGTCCATTAATGAGCAGTTCTTC. Protein sequence: CASSQASINEQFF. This chain links TRBV18 with TRBJ2-1; D remains ambiguous. Germline loops: CDR1 KGHSH, CDR2 LQKENI. V shed 6 bases and J shed 7 bases, with 13 bases lying between them. There are 13 residues in the CDR3.

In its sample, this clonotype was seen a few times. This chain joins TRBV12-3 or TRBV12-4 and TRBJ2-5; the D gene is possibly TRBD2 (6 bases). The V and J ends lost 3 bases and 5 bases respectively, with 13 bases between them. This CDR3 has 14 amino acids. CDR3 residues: CASSLGLFRETQYF. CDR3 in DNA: TGTGCCAGCAGTTTGGGACTCTTCAGGGAGACCCAGTACTTC.

The CDR3 here is CASSEDASGTLLTDTQYF. In DNA, the CDR3 is TGTGCCAGCAGTGAAGACGCTAGCGGGACCCTTTTGACAGATACGCAGTATTTT. This chain links TRBV2 with TRBJ2-3; 9 bases map to TRBD2. J lost 3 bases, V lost 1 base, and 11 bases had no gene match. The CDR3 consists of 18 residues. Germline-derived CDR1 and CDR2 are SNHLY and FYNNEI.

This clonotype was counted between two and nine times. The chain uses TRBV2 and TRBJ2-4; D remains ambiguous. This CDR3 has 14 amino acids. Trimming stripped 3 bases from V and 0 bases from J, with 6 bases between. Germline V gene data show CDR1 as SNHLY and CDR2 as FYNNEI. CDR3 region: CASSDRLAKNIQYF. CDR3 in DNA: TGTGCCAGCAGTGATAGGTTAGCCAAAAACATTCAGTACTTC.

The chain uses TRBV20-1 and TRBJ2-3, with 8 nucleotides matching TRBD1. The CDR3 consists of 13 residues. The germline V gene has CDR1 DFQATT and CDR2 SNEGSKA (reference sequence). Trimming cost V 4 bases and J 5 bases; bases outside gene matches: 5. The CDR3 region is CSAIGQGGDTQYF. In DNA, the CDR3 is TGCAGTGCTATCGGACAGGGAGGAGATACGCAGTATTTT.

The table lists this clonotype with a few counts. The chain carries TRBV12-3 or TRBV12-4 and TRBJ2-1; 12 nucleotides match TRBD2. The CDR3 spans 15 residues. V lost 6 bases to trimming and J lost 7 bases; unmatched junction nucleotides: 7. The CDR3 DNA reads TGTGCCAGCAGGGCTAGCGGGGGGGCGTTAAATGAGCAGTTCTTC. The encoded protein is CASRASGGALNEQFF.

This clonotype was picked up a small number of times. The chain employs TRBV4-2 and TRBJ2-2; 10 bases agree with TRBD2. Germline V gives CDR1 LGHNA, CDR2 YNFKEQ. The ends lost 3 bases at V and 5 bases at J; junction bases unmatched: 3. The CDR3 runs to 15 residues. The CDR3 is CASSHASGRTGELFF. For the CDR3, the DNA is TGTGCCAGCAGCCACGCTAGCGGGAGAACCGGGGAGCTGTTTTTT.

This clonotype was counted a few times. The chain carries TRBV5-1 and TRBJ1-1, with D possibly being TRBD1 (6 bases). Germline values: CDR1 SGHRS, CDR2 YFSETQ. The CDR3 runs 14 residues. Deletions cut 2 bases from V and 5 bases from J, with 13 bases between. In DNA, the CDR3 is TGCGCCAGCAGCTTAGACAGGCTGGGGACTGAAGCTTTCTTT. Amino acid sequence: CASSLDRLGTEAFF.

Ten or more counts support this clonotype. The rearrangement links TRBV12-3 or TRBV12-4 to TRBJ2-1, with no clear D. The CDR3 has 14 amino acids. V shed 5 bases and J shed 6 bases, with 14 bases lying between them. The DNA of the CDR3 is TGTGCCAGCAGTCGCCGGTGGGCCGGCAATGAGCAGTTCTTC. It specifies CASSRRWAGNEQFF.

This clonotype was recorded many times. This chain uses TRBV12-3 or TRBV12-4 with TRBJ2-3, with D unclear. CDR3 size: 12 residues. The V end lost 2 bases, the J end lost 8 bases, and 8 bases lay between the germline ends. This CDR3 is CASSLKGRTQYF. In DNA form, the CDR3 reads TGTGCCAGCAGTTTAAAAGGACGTACGCAGTATTTT.

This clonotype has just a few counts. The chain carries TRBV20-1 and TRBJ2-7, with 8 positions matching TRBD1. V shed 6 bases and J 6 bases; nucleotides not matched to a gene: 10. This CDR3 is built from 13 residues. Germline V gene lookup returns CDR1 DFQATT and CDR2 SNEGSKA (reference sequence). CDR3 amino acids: CSAATGTGSEQYF. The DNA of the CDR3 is TGCAGTGCCGCGACCGGGACAGGTAGCGAGCAGTACTTC.

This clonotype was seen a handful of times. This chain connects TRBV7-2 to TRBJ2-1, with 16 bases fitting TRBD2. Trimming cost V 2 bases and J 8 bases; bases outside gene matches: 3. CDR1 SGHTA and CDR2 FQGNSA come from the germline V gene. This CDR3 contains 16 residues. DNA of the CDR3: TGTGCCAGCAGCTTAATAGGGACTAGCGGGAGGGATGAGCAGTTCTTC. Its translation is CASSLIGTSGRDEQFF.

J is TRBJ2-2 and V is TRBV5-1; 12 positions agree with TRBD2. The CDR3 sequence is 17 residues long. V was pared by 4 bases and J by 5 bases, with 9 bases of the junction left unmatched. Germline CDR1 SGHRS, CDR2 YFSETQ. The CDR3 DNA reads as TGCGCCAGCAGCCCCCTACCAGGACTAGCGGGGACCGGGGAGCTGTTTTTT. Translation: CASSPLPGLAGTGELFF.

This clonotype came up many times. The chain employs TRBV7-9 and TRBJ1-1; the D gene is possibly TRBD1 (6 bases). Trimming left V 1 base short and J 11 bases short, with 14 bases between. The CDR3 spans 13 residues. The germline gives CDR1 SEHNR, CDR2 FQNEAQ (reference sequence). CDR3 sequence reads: CASSLGGGKDAFF. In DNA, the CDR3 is TGTGCCAGCAGCTTAGGAGGGGGGAAGGATGCTTTCTTT.

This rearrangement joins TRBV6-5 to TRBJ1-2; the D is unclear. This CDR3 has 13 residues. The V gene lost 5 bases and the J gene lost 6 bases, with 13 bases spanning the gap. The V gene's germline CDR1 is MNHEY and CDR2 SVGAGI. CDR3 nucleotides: TGTGCCAGCAGTCACACAGCCGGGAATGGCTACACCTTC. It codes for CASSHTAGNGYTF.

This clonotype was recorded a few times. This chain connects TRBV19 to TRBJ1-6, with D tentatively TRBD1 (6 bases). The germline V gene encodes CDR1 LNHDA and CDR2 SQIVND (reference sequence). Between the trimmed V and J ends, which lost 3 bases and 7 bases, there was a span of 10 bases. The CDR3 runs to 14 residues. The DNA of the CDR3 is TGTGCCAGTAGTATTCAGGGGTCGAATTCACCCCTCCACTTT. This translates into CASSIQGSNSPLHF.

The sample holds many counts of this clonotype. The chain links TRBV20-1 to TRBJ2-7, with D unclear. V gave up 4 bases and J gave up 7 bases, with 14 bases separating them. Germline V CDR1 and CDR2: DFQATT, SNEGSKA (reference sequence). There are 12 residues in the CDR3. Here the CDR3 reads CSATGSHLEQYF. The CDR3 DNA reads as TGCAGTGCTACAGGTTCCCATTTAGAGCAGTACTTC.

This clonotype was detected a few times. CDR3: CASASGGAFYEQYF. CDR3 DNA sequence: TGTGCCAGCGCCTCAGGGGGCGCTTTTTACGAGCAGTACTTC. The chain recombines TRBV12-3 or TRBV12-4 with TRBJ2-7; 8 nucleotides agree with TRBD1. The CDR3 is 14 amino acids. With V trimmed by 8 bases and J by 4 bases, 10 bases remained unmatched.

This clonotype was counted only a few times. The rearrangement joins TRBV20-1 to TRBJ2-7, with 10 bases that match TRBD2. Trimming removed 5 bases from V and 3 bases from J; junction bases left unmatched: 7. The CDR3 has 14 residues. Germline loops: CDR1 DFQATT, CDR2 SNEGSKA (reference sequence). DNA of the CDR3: TGCAGTGCTGGACCGGGACTAGCGAACTACGAGCAGTACTTC. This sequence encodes CSAGPGLANYEQYF.